This TCR beta chain comes out of a study of cytomegalovirus exposure and HLA in healthy donors. Study-level background: HLA-typed donors were the source of around 85 million unique TCRs held in an early data release.

This clone was seen a single time. Its antigen is not known. The primer mix had 60 Vbeta and 13 Jbeta primers. TCRdb's copy holds only in-frame clones and misses some; the assay was immunoSEQ multiplex PCR. The sample yields 130,000 to 150,000 clones, around 80% seen once. The CDR3 covers 16 residues. Germline lookup yields CDR1 MNHEY and CDR2 SMNVEV (reference sequence). Trimming took 2 bases from V and 0 from J; bases not matched to a gene: 5. Study conclusions and caveats: Analysis performed later found roughly 18,000 TCR beta sequences associated with HLA alleles at 0.05 false discovery rate. Certain indistinguishable V segments, among them TRBV6-2 and TRBV6-3, were excluded. The CMV antigen specificity of three CMV-associated chains was confirmed through in vitro analysis.

The origin of this receptor is a man aged 25-45 years in good health and CMV-seronegative. The chain has TRBV27 and TRBJ1-1, with 8 bases fitting TRBD1. The material sequenced was PBMCs. The CDR3 nucleotides read TGTGCCAGCAGTTTAACGGGACAGGTGATGAACACTGAAGCTTTCTTT. Protein product: CASSLTGQVMNTEAFF.